The 5 T cell receptor beta chains given below trace back to one sample, sequenced in a study of cytomegalovirus exposure and HLA in healthy donors. PCR used 60 Vbeta primers and 13 Jbeta primers. Sequencing used immunoSEQ multiplex PCR; TCRdb keeps in-frame clones, though not all of them. Seen here are approximately 180,000 clones, 84% observed once, and the top ten hold 4.8%. Sequenced sample: PBMCs. The receptors derive from a girl aged 5-17 years in good health and CMV-seropositive.

The table lists this clone with a few counts. V and J are TRBV7-8 and TRBJ1-1; 9 bases map to TRBD1. The junction had 5 bases not matched to a gene; V was cut back by 0 bases and J by 3 bases. CDR3 length: 16 amino acids. The germline V gene encodes CDR1 SGHVS and CDR2 FQNEAQ. The CDR3 loop is CASSLAKQGADTEAFF. CDR3 nucleotides: TGTGCCAGCAGCTTAGCTAAACAGGGGGCTGACACTGAAGCTTTCTTT.

This clone came up a few times. The chain links TRBV6-1 to TRBJ1-2; TRBD1 matches 7 bases. The CDR3 sequence is 15 residues long. CDR1 and CDR2 (germline): MNHNS, SASEGT. V was clipped by 4 bases and J by 4 bases; unmatched bases: 9. The DNA for the CDR3 is TGTGCCAGCAGTGGCATCAACCGGGACAGCTATGGCTACACCTTC. Translated, it gives CASSGINRDSYGYTF.

This sequence joins TRBV6-5 and TRBJ2-2; possibly TRBD1 for D (6 bases). CDR3 length: 13 amino acids. Germline CDR1 MNHEY, CDR2 SVGAGI. V was pared by 7 bases and J by 1 base, with 7 bases between. This CDR3 is CASTRGNTGELFF. CDR3 coding DNA: TGTGCCAGCACCAGGGGGAACACCGGGGAGCTGTTTTTT.

CDR3 nucleotide sequence: TGTGCCAGCCTCCGGGTGAGCACTGAAGCTTTCTTT. Protein product: CASLRVSTEAFF. V and J are TRBV28 and TRBJ1-1; the D is unclear. This CDR3 contains 12 residues. The germline V gene encodes CDR1 MDHEN and CDR2 SYDVKM. The V end was cut by 8 bases, the J end by 4 bases, with 11 bases between.

This chain connects TRBV28 to TRBJ2-7; D unclear. Trimming took off 6 bases at V and 2 bases at J, with 8 bases between the two ends. Germline V gene lookup returns CDR1 MDHEN and CDR2 SYDVKM. The CDR3 covers 12 residues. The CDR3 spells CASSLPAYEQYF. The CDR3 DNA sequence: TGTGCCAGCAGCCTTCCAGCCTACGAGCAGTACTTC.